Each of the 26 T cell receptor beta chains below was sequenced from the same sample in a study of PD-1 blockade in mismatch repair-deficient tumors. Using immunoSEQ multiplex PCR, the repertoire was profiled, and TCRdb retains in-frame clones only, with some absent. The top ten hold roughly 6.3% of the sample, which has some 100,000 clones, 70% to 85% seen once. This sample comprised peripheral blood, obtained approximately 35 weeks after starting pembrolizumab. The receptors were gathered from an adult with mismatch repair-deficient cancer.

This clone has only a few counts. This chain links TRBV30 with TRBJ2-1, with D hard to call. The V end lost 0 bases, the J end lost 5 bases, and 8 bases lay between the germline ends. The CDR3 sequence is 13 residues long. Germline CDR1 reads GTSNPN; CDR2 reads SVGIG (reference sequence). CDR3 loop: CAWSVNWNNEQFF. CDR3 nucleotide sequence: TGTGCCTGGAGTGTTAATTGGAACAATGAGCAGTTCTTC.

DNA of the CDR3: TGTGCCAGCACCCTCAGGGGAGCGGAGACCCAGTACTTC. Translated: CASTLRGAETQYF. The chain has TRBV11-2 and TRBJ2-5; tentatively, D is TRBD1 (6 bases). V lost 7 bases and J 5 bases, leaving 14 bases between the germline ends. CDR1 and CDR2 (germline): SGHAT, FQNNGV. The CDR3 contains 13 residues.

This clone came up once. The chain recombines TRBV7-8 with TRBJ2-7; D may correspond to TRBD1 or TRBD2 (5 bases each). CDR1 and CDR2 from the germline V gene are SGHVS and FQNEAQ. The CDR3 totals 15 residues. V lost 5 bases to trimming and J lost 5 bases, with 19 bases between them. The CDR3 DNA sequence: TGTGCCAGCAGCCCGCAGGGAATTGGGAGCCACGAGCAGTACTTC. This sequence encodes CASSPQGIGSHEQYF. The entire variable domain, with the rest obtained from reference TRBV7-8 and TRBJ2-7, is as follows: GAGVSQSPRYKVAKRGQDVALRCDPISGHVSLFWYQQALGQGPEFLTYFQNEAQLDKSGLPSDRFFAERPEGSVSTLKIQRTQQEDSAVYLCASSPQGIGSHEQYFGPGTRLTVT.

This chain's CDR3 is CAWSQRELFF. CDR3 DNA: TGTGCCTGGAGTCAGAGGGAGCTGTTTTTT. The V and J genes are TRBV30 and TRBJ2-2; D gene uncertain. This CDR3 is built from 10 residues. Germline loops: CDR1 GTSNPN, CDR2 SVGIG (reference sequence). Between the trimmed V and J ends, which lost 2 bases and 9 bases, there was a span of 4 bases.

This chain connects TRBV7-8 to TRBJ1-4; D call uncertain. CDR1 and CDR2 from the germline V gene are SGHVS and FQNEAQ. V lost 1 base and J 8 bases, leaving 26 bases between the germline ends. The CDR3 is 19 amino acids. The CDR3 DNA reads as TGTGCCAGCAGCTTAGTCGCCCGGGAGAACCCCTCTTACCCCGAAAAACTGTTTTTT. Amino acids: CASSLVARENPSYPEKLFF.

The chain links TRBV10-1 to TRBJ2-1; TRBD1 agrees at 8 bases. V trimming: 1 base; J trimming: 8 bases; junction bases outside the gene matches: 7. Per the germline V gene, CDR1 is WNHNN and CDR2 is SYGVQD (reference sequence). The CDR3 extends over 15 amino acids. CDR3 DNA sequence: TGCGCCAGCAGTGAGTTCGCGAACAGGGGGTATGAGCAGTTCTTC. Amino acids: CASSEFANRGYEQFF.

The rearrangement joins TRBV29-1 to TRBJ2-1; D remains unclear. V was cut by 2 bases and J by 4 bases, with 9 bases left in between. The germline gives CDR1 SQVTM, CDR2 ANQGSEA. This CDR3 comprises 13 residues. The CDR3, as DNA: TGCAGCGTTGAATCCGGGCCGTACAATGAGCAGTTCTTC. Protein product: CSVESGPYNEQFF.

This sequence joins TRBV6-5 and TRBJ1-2; D not resolved. In germline, CDR1 is MNHEY, CDR2 SVGAGI. The CDR3 extends over 10 amino acids. Trimming removed 5 bases from V and 6 bases from J, with 4 bases in between. The DNA for the CDR3 is TGTGCCAGCAGTGATAATGGCTACACCTTC. Amino acid sequence: CASSDNGYTF.

CDR3 in DNA: TGCGCCAGTGAAGGGGGACTAGGTGGCAATGAGCAGTTCTTC. Its protein product is CASEGGLGGNEQFF. This rearrangement joins TRBV23-1 to TRBJ2-1; 8 bases agree with TRBD2. TRBV23-1 is known as an ORF, though its function is uncertain. Germline trimming cut 9 bases from V and 6 bases from J; bases unmatched to any gene: 10. The CDR3 has 14 amino acids.

Here the CDR3 reads CASTSLGGSGKNIQYF. CDR3 DNA sequence: TGTGCCAGCACCTCTTTAGGTGGCTCTGGCAAAAACATTCAGTACTTC. This chain links TRBV11-3 with TRBJ2-4; D uncertain. The CDR3 totals 16 residues. Trimming left V 7 bases short and J 3 bases short, with 19 bases between. Germline V gives CDR1 SGHNT, CDR2 YENEEA.

This clone was recorded once. The chain couples TRBV28 to TRBJ2-2; possible D gene TRBD1, 5 bases. Trimming stripped 8 bases from V and 1 base from J, with 20 bases between. The CDR3 contains 17 residues. Germline CDR1 is MDHEN and CDR2 is SYDVKM. The CDR3, as DNA: TGTGCCAGCCGACGACCCAGGGCCACTCTGAACACCGGGGAGCTGTTTTTT. It encodes CASRRPRATLNTGELFF.

This clone came up once. The chain links TRBV6-1 to TRBJ2-5, with a possible D match to TRBD1 (6 bases). The last part of the DNA fits TRBJ2-7 better; the J call may be wrong. The germline gives CDR1 MNHNS, CDR2 SASEGT. This CDR3 is 13 amino acids long. The CDR3 sequence is CASSHGQNYEQYF. Here the CDR3 DNA reads TGTGCCAGCAGTCACGGACAGAACTACGAGCAGTACTTC.

In this sample, this clone turned up a few times. The chain carries TRBV6-5 and TRBJ2-7; no definite D call. V gave up 7 bases and J gave up 7 bases, with 14 bases separating them. This CDR3 has 12 amino acids. The germline V gene has CDR1 MNHEY and CDR2 SVGAGI. The CDR3 region has the DNA TGTGCCAGCACCCCAATCATGTTAGAGCAGTACTTC. Its protein is CASTPIMLEQYF.

The V call is TRBV6-1, the J call TRBJ1-1; TRBD1 might be the D (5 bases). V lost 8 bases to trimming and J lost 7 bases, with 17 bases between them. The germline V gene has CDR1 MNHNS and CDR2 SASEGT. There are 13 residues in the CDR3. The CDR3 loop is CASWRRGQGEAFF. CDR3 in DNA: TGTGCCAGCTGGCGGAGGGGCCAGGGTGAAGCTTTCTTT.

This rearrangement joins TRBV6-1 to TRBJ1-3, with D maybe TRBD1 (5 bases). V was shortened by 3 bases and J by 0 bases, with 9 bases between the two germline ends. The CDR3 totals 15 residues. Germline CDR1 MNHNS, CDR2 SASEGT. This chain's CDR3 is CASSDDGASGNTIYF. The CDR3 bases are TGTGCCAGCAGTGACGACGGGGCCTCTGGAAACACCATATATTTT.

This clone turned up a few times. The chain employs TRBV7-9 and TRBJ2-5, with D perhaps TRBD1 (5 bases). The germline V gene encodes CDR1 SEHNR and CDR2 FQNEAQ (reference sequence). The V and J ends lost 5 bases and 2 bases respectively, with 12 bases between them. The CDR3 contains 14 residues. For the CDR3, the DNA is TGTGCCAGCAGCATCGACAGATTTCAAGAGACCCAGTACTTC. Amino acid sequence: CASSIDRFQETQYF. The full variable domain, its missing parts supplied by reference TRBV7-9 and TRBJ2-5, is DTGVSQNPRHKITKRGQNVTFRCDPISEHNRLYWYRQTLGQGPEFLTYFQNEAQLEKSRLLSDRFSAERPKGSFSTLEIQRTEQGDSAMYLCASSIDRFQETQYFGPGTRLLVL.

This chain links TRBV7-9 with TRBJ2-7; 10 positions agree with TRBD1. CDR1 is SEHNR, CDR2 FQNEAQ, per germline (reference sequence). Trimming at V came to 2 bases and at J to 3 bases, leaving 7 bases not matched to a gene. The CDR3 has 16 amino acids. The CDR3 loop is CASSLWGQGTFYEQYF. CDR3 in DNA: TGTGCCAGCAGCTTATGGGGACAGGGGACATTCTACGAGCAGTACTTC.

This rearrangement joins TRBV7-8 to TRBJ2-2; D call uncertain. CDR3 length: 13 residues. CDR1 and CDR2 (germline): SGHVS, FQNEAQ. The V and J ends lost 5 bases and 4 bases respectively, with 8 bases between them. The CDR3 here is CASSTGPTGELFF. The CDR3 DNA follows: TGTGCCAGCAGCACCGGGCCCACCGGGGAGCTGTTTTTT. The full variable domain, in which reference TRBV7-8 and TRBJ2-2 provide the parts outside the CDR3, is GAGVSQSPRYKVAKRGQDVALRCDPISGHVSLFWYQQALGQGPEFLTYFQNEAQLDKSGLPSDRFFAERPEGSVSTLKIQRTQQEDSAVYLCASSTGPTGELFFGEGSRLTVL.

This clone showed up just a few times. This chain uses TRBV6-1 with TRBJ1-2, with TRBD1 matching over 9 bases. V was clipped by 5 bases and J by 9 bases; unmatched bases: 4. The CDR3 covers 12 residues. CDR1 and CDR2 (germline): MNHNS, SASEGT. This CDR3 reads CASSRDRERYTF. In DNA form, the CDR3 reads TGTGCCAGCAGTAGGGACAGGGAGCGCTACACCTTC.

The CDR3 region has the DNA TGTGCCAGTGCCGGGACAGGGGCCGAAAGTTCCGGTAACTATGGCTACACCTTC. Amino acids: CASAGTGAESSGNYGYTF. This chain links TRBV19 with TRBJ1-2, with 10 nucleotides matching TRBD1. V was pared by 8 bases and J by 1 base, with 16 bases of the junction left unmatched. Germline V gene sequence: CDR1 LNHDA, CDR2 SQIVND (reference sequence). The CDR3 runs 18 residues.

V is TRBV14 and J is TRBJ2-1; possible D gene TRBD2, 6 bases. Germline V gene data show CDR1 as SGHDN and CDR2 as FVKESK. V dropped 1 base and J dropped 10 bases, with 17 bases sitting between them. The CDR3 totals 15 residues. The CDR3 bases are TGTGCCAGCAGCCAAGTAGTTAGCGTGCGGGGCGAGCAGTTCTTC. Translating it yields CASSQVVSVRGEQFF.

The genes are TRBV9 and TRBJ2-2; D unresolved. Per the germline V gene, CDR1 is SGDLS and CDR2 is YYNGEE. This CDR3 has 12 amino acids. Trimming took off 4 bases at V and 4 bases at J, with 5 bases between the two ends. The CDR3 protein is CASSSFTGELFF. CDR3 nucleotides: TGTGCCAGCAGCTCGTTCACCGGGGAGCTGTTTTTT.

This chain connects TRBV15 to TRBJ2-1; 7 bases are shared with TRBD2. The junction had 4 bases not matched to a gene; V was cut back by 3 bases and J by 2 bases. The CDR3 loop spans 15 amino acids. Germline V lookup: CDR1 LNHNV, CDR2 YYDKDF (reference sequence). The CDR3 protein is CATSSFREAYNEQFF. CDR3 in DNA: TGTGCCACCAGCAGTTTCCGGGAGGCCTACAATGAGCAGTTCTTC.

The CDR3 sequence: CASSQDIPPTGGFYEKLFF. The CDR3 DNA follows: TGCGCCAGCAGCCAAGATATCCCCCCCACAGGGGGGTTCTATGAAAAACTGTTTTTT. J is TRBJ1-4 and V is TRBV4-3; 8 bases are a match to TRBD1. With 0 bases clipped from V and 6 bases from J, the junction kept 15 bases outside the gene matches. The CDR3 contains 19 residues. CDR1 and CDR2 from the germline V gene are LGHNA and YSLEER.

The CDR3, as DNA: TGTGCCAGCAGCCGCGTTGGAAACACCATATATTTT. Its translation is CASSRVGNTIYF. V usage is TRBV2 and J usage is TRBJ1-3; D is ambiguous. The CDR3 is 12 amino acids. V was pared by 6 bases and J by 3 bases, with 6 bases between. CDR1 and CDR2 from the germline V gene are SNHLY and FYNNEI.

This sequence joins TRBV28 and TRBJ1-4; weak D call: TRBD1 (5 bases). Germline loops: CDR1 MDHEN, CDR2 SYDVKM. The CDR3 sequence is 13 residues long. The V gene lost 7 bases and the J gene lost 5 bases, with 11 bases spanning the gap. This CDR3 reads CASIKGVNEKLFF. Written as DNA, the CDR3 is TGTGCCAGCATTAAAGGGGTAAATGAAAAACTGTTTTTT.